The source of this T cell receptor (beta chain) is a study of vaccination and CD4 T cells after COVID-19. Treatment meaning: roughly ten-day PBMC culture with coronavirus spike peptide pools or control peptides (ViraFEST assay). Sequencing of cultured CD4+ T cell DNA used the Oncomine TCR Beta short-read assay. Each CDR3 protein is one row after TCRdb ran MiXCR on the PCR reads. The top ten hold roughly 10% of the sample, which has 12,000 to 15,000 distinct CDR3 sequences, around 69% seen once. This clonotype was picked up a small number of times. The antigen remains unidentified. Trimming stripped 6 bases from V and 8 bases from J, with 16 bases between. The CDR3 sequence is 13 residues long. Per the germline V gene, CDR1 is MNHNS and CDR2 is SASEGT.

The specimen sequenced was CD4+ T cells from blood, cultured in vitro. The sequence was collected from a human donor who had recovered from COVID-19. The chain recombines TRBV6-1 with TRBJ1-2; D gene uncertain. The CDR3, as DNA: TGTGCCAGCAGGGACCGGGCAGTTGGAGGCTACACCTTC. It encodes CASRDRAVGGYTF.